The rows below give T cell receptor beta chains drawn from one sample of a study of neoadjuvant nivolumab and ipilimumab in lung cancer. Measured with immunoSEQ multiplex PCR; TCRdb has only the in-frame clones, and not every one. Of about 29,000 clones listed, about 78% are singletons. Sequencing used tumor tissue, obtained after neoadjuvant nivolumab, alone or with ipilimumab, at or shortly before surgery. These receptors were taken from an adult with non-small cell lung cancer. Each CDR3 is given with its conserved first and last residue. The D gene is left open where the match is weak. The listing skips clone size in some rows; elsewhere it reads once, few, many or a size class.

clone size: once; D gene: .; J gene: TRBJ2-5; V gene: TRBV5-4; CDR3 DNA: TGTGCCAGCGGTTGGCAGGGTCAAGAGACCCAGTACTTC; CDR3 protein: CASGWQGQETQYF
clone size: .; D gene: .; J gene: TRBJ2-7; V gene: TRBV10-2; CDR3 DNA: TGCGCCAGCGGGGGGACACCCTCCTACGAGCAGTACTTC; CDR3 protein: CASGGTPSYEQYF
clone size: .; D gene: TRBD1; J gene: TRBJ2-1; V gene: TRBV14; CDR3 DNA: TGTGCCAGCAGCCAAGGAGGGGGCTACTCCTACAATGAGCAGTTCTTC; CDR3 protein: CASSQGGGYSYNEQFF
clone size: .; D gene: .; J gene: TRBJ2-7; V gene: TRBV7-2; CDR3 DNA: TGTGCCAGCAGCTACAATCGCAACTACGAGCAGTACTTC; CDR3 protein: CASSYNRNYEQYF
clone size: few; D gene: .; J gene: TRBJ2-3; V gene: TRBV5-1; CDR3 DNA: TGCGCCAGCAGCTTGGGGGGCGCAGATACGCAGTATTTT; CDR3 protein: CASSLGGADTQYF
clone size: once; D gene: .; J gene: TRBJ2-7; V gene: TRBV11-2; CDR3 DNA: TGTGCCAGCAGCTTAGAAGTAGGCAGGGTGAGGAACGAGCAGTACTTC; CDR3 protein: CASSLEVGRVRNEQYF
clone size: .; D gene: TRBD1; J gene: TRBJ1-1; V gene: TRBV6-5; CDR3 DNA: TGTGCCAGCAGCCGGACAGGGACGAATGAAGCTTTCTTT; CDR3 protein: CASSRTGTNEAFF
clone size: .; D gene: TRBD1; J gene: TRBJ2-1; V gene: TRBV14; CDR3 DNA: TGTGCCAGCAGCCATACCGGGACAGGAGCCTACAATGAGCAGTTCTTC; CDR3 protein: CASSHTGTGAYNEQFF
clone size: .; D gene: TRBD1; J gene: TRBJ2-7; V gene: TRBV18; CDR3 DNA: TGTGCCAGCTCACCGGGGACAGCACAATCCGAGCAGTACTTC; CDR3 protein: CASSPGTAQSEQYF
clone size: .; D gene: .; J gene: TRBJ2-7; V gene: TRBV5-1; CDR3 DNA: TGCGCCAGCAGCTTGGCCTCCCGTAACGAGCAGTACTTC; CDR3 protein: CASSLASRNEQYF
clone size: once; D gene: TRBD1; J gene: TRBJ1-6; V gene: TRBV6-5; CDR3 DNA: TGTGCCAGCAGAGACAGGGAACTCTATAATTCACCCCTCCACTTT; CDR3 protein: CASRDRELYNSPLHF
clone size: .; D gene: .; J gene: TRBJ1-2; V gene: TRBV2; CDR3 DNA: TGTGCCACCCAAGGTGTTCAGGGTGGTGGCTACACCTTC; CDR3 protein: CATQGVQGGGYTF
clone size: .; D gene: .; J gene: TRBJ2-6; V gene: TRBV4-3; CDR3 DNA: TGCGCCAGCAGCCAACAGGGGTCTGGGGCCAACGTCCTGACTTTC; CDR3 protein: CASSQQGSGANVLTF
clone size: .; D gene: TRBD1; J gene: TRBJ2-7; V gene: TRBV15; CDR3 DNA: TGTGCCACCAGCAGTCGACAGGGGGCGAATGCCTACGAGCAGTACTTC; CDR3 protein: CATSSRQGANAYEQYF
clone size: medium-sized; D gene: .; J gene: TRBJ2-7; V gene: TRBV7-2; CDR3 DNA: TGTGCCAGCAGCCCCCATGGGGGTCTTACCTACGAGCAGTACTTC; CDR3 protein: CASSPHGGLTYEQYF
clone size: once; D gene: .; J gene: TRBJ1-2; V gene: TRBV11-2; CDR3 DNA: TGTGCCAGCAGCGGAATCCTAGGGGTCGGTGGCTACACCTTC; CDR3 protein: CASSGILGVGGYTF
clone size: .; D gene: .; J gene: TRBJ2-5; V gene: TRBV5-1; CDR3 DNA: TGCGCCAGCAGCTTGGGATCGCGGCAGGCCTTCCAAGAGACCCAGTACTTC; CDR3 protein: CASSLGSRQAFQETQYF
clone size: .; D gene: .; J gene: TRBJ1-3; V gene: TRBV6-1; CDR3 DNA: TGTGCCAGCGGCAAAGACTTCTCTGGAAACACCATATATTTT; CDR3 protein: CASGKDFSGNTIYF
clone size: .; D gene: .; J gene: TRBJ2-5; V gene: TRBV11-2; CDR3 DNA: TGTGCCAGCAGCTTAGATCGGGGCCAGCAGGAGACCCAGTACTTC; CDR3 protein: CASSLDRGQQETQYF
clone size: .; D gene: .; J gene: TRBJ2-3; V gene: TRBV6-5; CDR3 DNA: TGTGCCAGCAGTTACGGGGGCACAGATACGCAGTATTTT; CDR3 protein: CASSYGGTDTQYF
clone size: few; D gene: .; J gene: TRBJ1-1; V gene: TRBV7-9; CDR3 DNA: TGTGCCAGCAGCTTAGCTCACAGGGTGAACACTGAAGCTTTCTTT; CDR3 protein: CASSLAHRVNTEAFF
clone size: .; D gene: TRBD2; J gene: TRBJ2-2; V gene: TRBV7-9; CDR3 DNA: TGTGCCAGCAGCACCCTAGCGGGGGCCTACACCGGGGAGCTGTTTTTT; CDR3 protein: CASSTLAGAYTGELFF
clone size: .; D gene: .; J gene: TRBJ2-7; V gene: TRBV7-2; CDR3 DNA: TGTGCCAGCAGCTTAGTTCCTAGGGGCTCCTACGAGCAGTACTTC; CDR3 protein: CASSLVPRGSYEQYF
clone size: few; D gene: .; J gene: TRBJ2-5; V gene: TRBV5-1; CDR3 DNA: TGCGCCAGCACCTCGGAAGGGGACTGGAGGATACAAGAGACCCAGTACTTC; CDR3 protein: CASTSEGDWRIQETQYF
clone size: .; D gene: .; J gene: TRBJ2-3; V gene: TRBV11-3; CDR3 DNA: TGTGCCAGCAGCTTAGCAGGGATTGATACGCAGTATTTT; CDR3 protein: CASSLAGIDTQYF
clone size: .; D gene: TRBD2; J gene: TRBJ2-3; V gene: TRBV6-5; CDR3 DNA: TGTGCCGCCGGGACTAGCGGTGTCCGTCCGCAGTATTTT; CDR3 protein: CAAGTSGVRPQYF
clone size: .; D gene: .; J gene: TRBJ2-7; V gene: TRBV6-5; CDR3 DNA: TGTGCCAGCACCCAGGACGGATCCTACGAGCAGTACTTC; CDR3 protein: CASTQDGSYEQYF
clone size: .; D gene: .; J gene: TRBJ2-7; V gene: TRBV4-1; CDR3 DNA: TGCGCCAGCAGCCACCAGGGCTACGAGCAGTACTTC; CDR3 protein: CASSHQGYEQYF
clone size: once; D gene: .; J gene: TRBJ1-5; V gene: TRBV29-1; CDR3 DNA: TGCAGCGTCAACGACGGACGTTCGAATCAGCCCCAGCATTTT; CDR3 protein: CSVNDGRSNQPQHF